Below, one TCR beta chain is given with its context. These data belong to a study of blood T cell repertoires in COVID-19. Study-wide context: Spain, Italy and the United States supplied samples that represented acute and convalescent COVID-19.

Sequencing was performed with immunoSEQ multiplex PCR; in TCRdb, only in-frame clones are kept and a portion is missing. This sample has approximately 71,000 clones, with 82% found just once. Sequencing was carried out using peripheral blood. The source of this sequence is a woman older than 75 with acute or convalescent COVID-19.

The chain's CDR3 is CASSSKPDRFKNIQYF. The CDR3 DNA reads TGTGCCAGCAGCTCAAAACCGGACAGGTTCAAAAACATTCAGTACTTC. The chain couples TRBV11-2 to TRBJ2-4; 7 positions match TRBD1. The CDR3 consists of 16 residues. Germline values: CDR1 SGHAT, CDR2 FQNNGV. V shed 4 bases and J 3 bases; nucleotides not matched to a gene: 9.